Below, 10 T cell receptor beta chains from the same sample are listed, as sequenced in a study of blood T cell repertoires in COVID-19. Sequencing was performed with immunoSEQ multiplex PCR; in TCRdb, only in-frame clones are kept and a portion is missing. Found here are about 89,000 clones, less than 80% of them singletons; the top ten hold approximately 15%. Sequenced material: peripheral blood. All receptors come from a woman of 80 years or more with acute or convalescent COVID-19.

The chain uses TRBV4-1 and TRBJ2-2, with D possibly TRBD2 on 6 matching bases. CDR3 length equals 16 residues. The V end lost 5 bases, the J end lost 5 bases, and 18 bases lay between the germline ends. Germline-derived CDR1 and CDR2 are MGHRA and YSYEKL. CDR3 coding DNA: TGCGCCAGCAGCTTGTCGGCGCGGGGTGAGACCGGGGAGCTGTTTTTT. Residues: CASSLSARGETGELFF.

CDR3 region: CSVRPFWGRNTEAFF. As DNA, the CDR3 is TGCAGCGTCCGACCATTTTGGGGCAGGAACACTGAAGCTTTCTTT. The chain combines TRBV29-1 with TRBJ1-1; D may be TRBD1 (5 bases). The CDR3 consists of 15 residues. V lost 6 bases and J 1 base, leaving 18 bases between the germline ends. Germline V gene lookup returns CDR1 SQVTM and CDR2 ANQGSEA. The variable domain in full, with the rest retrieved from reference TRBV29-1 and TRBJ1-1, is SAVISQKPSRDICQRGTSLTIQCQVDSQVTMMFWYRQQPGQSLTLIATANQGSEATYESGFVIDKFPISRPNLTFSTLTVSNMSPEDSSIYLCSVRPFWGRNTEAFFGQGTRLTVV.

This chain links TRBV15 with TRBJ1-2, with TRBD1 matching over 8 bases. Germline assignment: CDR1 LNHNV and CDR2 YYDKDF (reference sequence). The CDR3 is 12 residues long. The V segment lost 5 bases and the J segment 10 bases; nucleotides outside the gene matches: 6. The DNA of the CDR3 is TGTGCCACCAGCCTTGGACAGGGTTACTACACCTTC. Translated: CATSLGQGYYTF.

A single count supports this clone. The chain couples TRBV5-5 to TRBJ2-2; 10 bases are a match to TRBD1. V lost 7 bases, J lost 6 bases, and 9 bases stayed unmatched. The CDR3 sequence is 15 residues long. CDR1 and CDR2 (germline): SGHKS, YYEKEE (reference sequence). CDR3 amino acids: CASFGTGVFAGELFF. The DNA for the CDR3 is TGTGCCAGCTTCGGGACAGGGGTCTTTGCCGGGGAGCTGTTTTTT.

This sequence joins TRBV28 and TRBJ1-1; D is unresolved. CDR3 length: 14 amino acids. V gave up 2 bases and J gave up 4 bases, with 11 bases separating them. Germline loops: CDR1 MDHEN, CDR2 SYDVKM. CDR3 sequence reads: CASSLSKRVTEAFF. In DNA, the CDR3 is TGTGCCAGCAGTTTAAGTAAGAGGGTCACTGAAGCTTTCTTT.

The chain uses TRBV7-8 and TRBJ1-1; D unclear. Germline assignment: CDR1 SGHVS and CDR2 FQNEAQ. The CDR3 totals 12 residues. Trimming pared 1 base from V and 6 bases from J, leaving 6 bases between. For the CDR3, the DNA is TGTGCCAGCAGCTTAGGGGAGTCTGAAGCTTTCTTT. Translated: CASSLGESEAFF.

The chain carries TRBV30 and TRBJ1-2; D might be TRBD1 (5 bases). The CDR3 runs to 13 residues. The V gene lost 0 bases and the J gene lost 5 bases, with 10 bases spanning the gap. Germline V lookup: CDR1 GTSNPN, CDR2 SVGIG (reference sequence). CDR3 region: CAWSVKGLYGYTF. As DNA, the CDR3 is TGTGCCTGGAGTGTAAAGGGACTTTATGGCTACACCTTC.

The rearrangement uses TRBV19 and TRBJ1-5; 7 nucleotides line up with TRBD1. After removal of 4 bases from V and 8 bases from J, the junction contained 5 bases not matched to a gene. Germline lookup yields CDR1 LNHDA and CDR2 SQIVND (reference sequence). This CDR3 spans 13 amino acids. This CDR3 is CASSNDREKPQHF. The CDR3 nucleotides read TGTGCCAGTAGTAACGACAGGGAGAAGCCCCAGCATTTT.

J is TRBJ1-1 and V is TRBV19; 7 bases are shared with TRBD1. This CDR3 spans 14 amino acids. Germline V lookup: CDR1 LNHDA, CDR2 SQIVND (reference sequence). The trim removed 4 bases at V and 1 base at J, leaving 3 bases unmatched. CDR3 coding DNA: TGTGCCAGTAGTAGGGGGACAGAGAACACTGAAGCTTTCTTT. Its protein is CASSRGTENTEAFF.

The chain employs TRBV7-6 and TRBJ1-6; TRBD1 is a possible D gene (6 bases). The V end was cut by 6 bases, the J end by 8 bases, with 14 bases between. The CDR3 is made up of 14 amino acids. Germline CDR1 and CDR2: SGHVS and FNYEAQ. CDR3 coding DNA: TGTGCCAGCAGTTCGGACAGTTACGATTCACCCCTCCACTTT. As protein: CASSSDSYDSPLHF.